One and the same sample provided the 24 T cell receptor beta chains below, sequenced in a study of shared clonotypes between healthy human individuals. The assay was immunoSEQ multiplex PCR, and TCRdb's table has in-frame clones only and misses some. The repertoire holds under 150,000 clones, with around two thirds as singletons. Sequencing was carried out using memory CD8+ T cells sorted from blood. Regarding subset: CD45RO+ cells pooled with CCR7-negative TemRA cells. Source of these receptors: a young woman in good health.

This chain joins TRBV6-1 and TRBJ1-5, with a possible D match to TRBD1 (6 bases). Germline values: CDR1 MNHNS, CDR2 SASEGT. The V end lost 1 base, the J end lost 2 bases, and 12 bases lay between the germline ends. The CDR3 has 16 amino acids. The CDR3 DNA is TGTGCCAGCAGTGAAGGCAGGGGAAGAGGCAATCAGCCCCAGCATTTT. Translated: CASSEGRGRGNQPQHF.

This sequence joins TRBV19 and TRBJ1-5; 9 bases agree with TRBD1. Germline V CDR1 and CDR2: LNHDA, SQIVND (reference sequence). The V gene end was trimmed by 2 bases and the J gene end by 11 bases; junction bases not matched to a gene: 7. This CDR3 contains 14 residues. The CDR3 sequence is CASSIRTGEGAQHF. DNA for the CDR3: TGTGCCAGTAGTATAAGGACAGGGGAAGGGGCCCAGCATTTT.

This sequence joins TRBV2 and TRBJ2-1, with D tentatively TRBD2 (5 bases). The germline gives CDR1 SNHLY, CDR2 FYNNEI. Trimming removed 7 bases at V and 5 bases at J, with 9 bases between. This CDR3 is built from 12 residues. The CDR3: CASTGINNEQFF. The CDR3 DNA is TGTGCCAGCACGGGGATAAACAATGAGCAGTTCTTC.

The chain employs TRBV4-1 and TRBJ1-3; D gene uncertain. V lost 3 bases, J lost 0 bases, and 9 bases lay in between. The CDR3 runs to 15 residues. Germline V gives CDR1 MGHRA, CDR2 YSYEKL. CDR3 bases: TGCGCCAGCAGCCATCGAGACATCTCTGGAAACACCATATATTTT. This translates into CASSHRDISGNTIYF.

The chain is built from TRBV9 and TRBJ2-1, with 13 bases aligning to TRBD2. Germline V gene sequence: CDR1 SGDLS, CDR2 YYNGEE. There are 15 residues in the CDR3. V shed 5 bases and J 9 bases; nucleotides not matched to a gene: 8. The CDR3 loop is CASRPTSGRALEQFF. The CDR3, as DNA: TGTGCCAGCAGACCCACTAGCGGGAGGGCCCTTGAGCAGTTCTTC.

This clone was recorded a few times. This chain's CDR3 is CASSEEQFGPYEQYF. In DNA form, the CDR3 reads TGCGCCAGCAGTGAGGAACAGTTCGGGCCCTACGAGCAGTACTTC. The V and J genes are TRBV10-1 and TRBJ2-7; D is undetermined. Germline assignment: CDR1 WNHNN and CDR2 SYGVQD (reference sequence). The CDR3 consists of 15 residues. The germline V and J ends were trimmed by 2 bases and 2 bases, with 13 bases remaining between them.

The rearrangement links TRBV6-1 to TRBJ2-5; TRBD2 aligns across 7 bases. Germline V CDR1 and CDR2: MNHNS, SASEGT. The CDR3 is 16 residues long. V trimming: 0 bases; J trimming: 5 bases; junction bases outside the gene matches: 9. This chain's CDR3 is CASSEAPGGRLETQYF. For the CDR3, the DNA is TGTGCCAGCAGTGAAGCGCCCGGGGGGAGGCTTGAGACCCAGTACTTC.

The chain joins TRBV6-4 to TRBJ2-2; D gene ambiguous. The CDR3 runs to 14 residues. V was pared by 3 bases and J by 3 bases, with 8 bases between. CDR1 and CDR2 from the germline V gene are MRHNA and SNTAGT. The CDR3: CASSEKEYTGELFF. DNA of the CDR3: TGTGCCAGCAGTGAAAAGGAGTACACCGGGGAGCTGTTTTTT.

This clone was detected only a few times. This chain connects TRBV4-2 to TRBJ1-6; TRBD1 agrees at 9 bases. Germline-derived CDR1 and CDR2 are LGHNA and YNFKEQ. This CDR3 has 15 residues. V shed 1 base, J shed 5 bases, and the junction held 0 bases outside the gene matches. The CDR3 sequence: CASSQGQGDNSPLHF. CDR3 nucleotide sequence: TGTGCCAGCAGCCAAGGACAGGGGGATAATTCACCCCTCCACTTT.

This clone was seen just once. A read error may be the cause here, since a much bigger clone is one base away. The rearrangement links TRBV4-2 to TRBJ2-7; D is uncertain. Between the trimmed V and J ends, which lost 1 base and 1 base, there was a span of 14 bases. Germline V gene data show CDR1 as LGHNA and CDR2 as YNFKEQ. This CDR3 has 16 residues. CDR3 residues: CASSQVLGSPSYEQYF. Written as DNA, the CDR3 is TGTGCCAGCAGCCAAGTTTTGGGGTCTCCTTCCTACGAGCAGTACTTC.

This chain links TRBV7-9 with TRBJ2-1; tentatively, D is TRBD2 (5 bases). Germline CDR1 reads SEHNR; CDR2 reads FQNEAQ (reference sequence). The V gene lost 0 bases and the J gene lost 10 bases, with 7 bases spanning the gap. The CDR3 extends over 12 amino acids. The CDR3 DNA follows: TGTGCCAGCAGCTTAGCGCGAGGGGAGCAGTTCTTC. Translation gives CASSLARGEQFF.

The CDR3 protein is CASSESKGTYEQYF. DNA of the CDR3: TGTGCCAGCAGTGAATCCAAGGGAACCTACGAGCAGTACTTC. The rearrangement links TRBV25-1 to TRBJ2-5; D remains ambiguous. The DNA end favors TRBJ2-7, so the J call may be wrong. The CDR3 is 14 residues long. CDR1 is MGHDK, CDR2 SYGVNS, per germline.

The chain couples TRBV25-1 to TRBJ1-1, with D unresolved. Germline CDR1 reads MGHDK; CDR2 reads SYGVNS. CDR3 length: 12 amino acids. Trimming removed 11 bases at V and 2 bases at J, with 12 bases between. The CDR3 reads CASETDNTEAFF. CDR3 nucleotides: TGTGCCTCTGAAACGGACAACACTGAAGCTTTCTTT.

This clone was detected only once. This sequence joins TRBV5-6 and TRBJ2-2; D not certain. Germline V CDR1 and CDR2: SGHDT, YYEEEE. The V and J ends lost 5 bases and 6 bases respectively, with 14 bases between them. The CDR3 is 14 residues long. CDR3 sequence reads: CASSSRPGSGELFF. In DNA, the CDR3 is TGTGCCAGCAGTTCAAGACCTGGCTCCGGGGAGCTGTTTTTT.

This clone was detected only a few times. The chain links TRBV30 to TRBJ1-5; D ambiguous. The CDR3 extends over 13 amino acids. V was clipped by 2 bases and J by 0 bases, with 5 bases between them. The germline V gene encodes CDR1 GTSNPN and CDR2 SVGIG (reference sequence). CDR3 amino acids: CAWSWGSNQPQHF. CDR3 nucleotides: TGTGCCTGGAGTTGGGGTAGCAATCAGCCCCAGCATTTT.

The chain is built from TRBV2 and TRBJ2-7; D is possibly TRBD1 or TRBD2 (5 bases each). This CDR3 spans 14 amino acids. Germline V CDR1 and CDR2: SNHLY, FYNNEI. Trimming cost V 3 bases and J 1 base, with 10 bases left between them. The CDR3 sequence: CASSEGVGSYEQYF. For the CDR3, the DNA is TGTGCCAGCAGTGAGGGGGTTGGGTCCTACGAGCAGTACTTC.

The chain recombines TRBV11-3 with TRBJ2-5; TRBD1 is a possible D gene (5 bases). Germline V lookup: CDR1 SGHNT, CDR2 YENEEA. The CDR3 length is 16 residues. Trimming stripped 4 bases from V and 3 bases from J, with 18 bases between. The CDR3 DNA reads as TGTGCCAGCAGCTCAGGTTCCCTCACCAGGGAAGAGACCCAGTACTTC. Protein product: CASSSGSLTREETQYF.

This CDR3 is CASSIAQPYTDTQYF. The CDR3 DNA follows: TGTGCCAGTAGTATAGCTCAGCCTTACACAGATACGCAGTATTTT. The chain couples TRBV19 to TRBJ2-3; D is unresolved. CDR1 is LNHDA, CDR2 SQIVND, per germline (reference sequence). The V end lost 1 base, the J end lost 2 bases, and 10 bases lay between the germline ends. The CDR3 length is 15 residues.

This clone was seen many times. This same CDR3 is encoded by further DNA sequences in the sample. V is TRBV6-4 and J is TRBJ2-6; the D is unclear. V gave up 0 bases and J gave up 0 bases, with 3 bases separating them. This CDR3 has 15 residues. From germline, CDR1 is MRHNA and CDR2 SNTAGT. CDR3: CASSDSNSGANVLTF. The DNA of the CDR3 is TGTGCCAGCAGTGACTCGAACTCTGGGGCCAACGTCCTGACTTTC.

The chain combines TRBV14 with TRBJ2-1; D is perhaps TRBD1 or TRBD2 (5 bases each). Per germline, CDR1 SGHDN and CDR2 FVKESK. This CDR3 region has 15 residues. V was cut by 4 bases and J by 5 bases, with 15 bases left in between. This CDR3 is CASSPAGTSHNEQFF. The CDR3 nucleotides read TGTGCCAGCAGCCCGGCCGGGACGTCACACAATGAGCAGTTCTTC.

The table lists this clone with many counts. The chain recombines TRBV20-1 with TRBJ2-7; no clear D gene. The CDR3 length is 11 residues. V shed 3 bases and J shed 2 bases, with 5 bases lying between them. From germline, CDR1 is DFQATT and CDR2 SNEGSKA (reference sequence). This chain's CDR3 is CSASTAYEQYF. The CDR3 region has the DNA TGCAGTGCTAGTACAGCCTACGAGCAGTACTTC.

The chain couples TRBV6-5 to TRBJ2-2, with D perhaps matching TRBD1 or TRBD2 (5 bases each). Germline-derived CDR1 and CDR2 are MNHEY and SVGAGI. V dropped 2 bases and J dropped 6 bases, with 7 bases sitting between them. The CDR3 length is 13 residues. CDR3 nucleotide sequence: TGTGCCAGCAGTTACGTGGGGGCCGGGGAGCTGTTTTTT. It encodes CASSYVGAGELFF.

This clone was counted only a few times. At the DNA level, this CDR3 is encoded by other sequences in the same sample as well. This chain joins TRBV29-1 and TRBJ2-6; D not certain. The V end lost 6 bases, the J end lost 1 base, and 7 bases lay between the germline ends. The CDR3 runs 13 residues. Germline V gives CDR1 SQVTM, CDR2 ANQGSEA. The CDR3 spells CSVVGSGANVLTF. DNA of the CDR3: TGCAGCGTGGTAGGATCTGGGGCCAACGTCCTGACTTTC.

The V and J genes are TRBV27 and TRBJ2-2; D possibly corresponds to TRBD1 (5 bases). Trimming took 1 base from V and 0 from J, leaving 12 bases between them. This CDR3 is 17 amino acids long. Germline CDR1 and CDR2: MNHEY and SMNVEV (reference sequence). The CDR3 DNA is TGTGCCAGCAGTTTATACGTGGGCAGGGCGAACACCGGGGAGCTGTTTTTT. Translating it yields CASSLYVGRANTGELFF.